This T cell receptor beta chain was documented in a study of shared clonotypes between healthy human individuals. The deep-level immunoSEQ assay was used. Per the authors' pipeline: ImmunoSEQ yielded junction-only sequences lacking quality scores, so filtering differed. Libraries were prepared by immunoSEQ multiplex PCR; TCRdb keeps only in-frame clonotypes and omits some of them. V, J and clone size reflect that table, while D and trimming were determined from the DNA. Among roughly 2 million clones listed, about 95% were seen once. Positive CCR7 selection of CD45RO-negative cells yielded the naive CD8 cells, and terminally differentiated effector memory CD45RA+ cells were excluded. Study findings and constraints: Sorted-subset sequencing was shown by rarefaction to be incomplete despite large depth.

Germline assignment: CDR1 LNHDA and CDR2 SQIVND (reference sequence). The CDR3 loop spans 13 amino acids. Trimming pared 4 bases from V and 3 bases from J, leaving 10 bases between. A word on this clone: What it binds is not known.

Sequenced input: naive CD8+ T cells sorted from blood. This receptor was identified in a young man in good health. The chain employs TRBV19 and TRBJ2-7; the D gene is possibly TRBD1 (6 bases). The CDR3 bases are TGTGCCAGTAGTAGGACAGTCGGCTACGAGCAGTACTTC. Translating gives CASSRTVGYEQYF. The full variable domain, with the rest looked up from reference TRBV19 and TRBJ2-7, is DGGITQSPKYLFRKEGQNVTLSCEQNLNHDAMYWYRQDPGQGLRLIYYSQIVNDFQKGDIAEGYSVSREKKESFPLTVTSAQKNPTAFYLCASSRTVGYEQYFGPGTRLTVT.